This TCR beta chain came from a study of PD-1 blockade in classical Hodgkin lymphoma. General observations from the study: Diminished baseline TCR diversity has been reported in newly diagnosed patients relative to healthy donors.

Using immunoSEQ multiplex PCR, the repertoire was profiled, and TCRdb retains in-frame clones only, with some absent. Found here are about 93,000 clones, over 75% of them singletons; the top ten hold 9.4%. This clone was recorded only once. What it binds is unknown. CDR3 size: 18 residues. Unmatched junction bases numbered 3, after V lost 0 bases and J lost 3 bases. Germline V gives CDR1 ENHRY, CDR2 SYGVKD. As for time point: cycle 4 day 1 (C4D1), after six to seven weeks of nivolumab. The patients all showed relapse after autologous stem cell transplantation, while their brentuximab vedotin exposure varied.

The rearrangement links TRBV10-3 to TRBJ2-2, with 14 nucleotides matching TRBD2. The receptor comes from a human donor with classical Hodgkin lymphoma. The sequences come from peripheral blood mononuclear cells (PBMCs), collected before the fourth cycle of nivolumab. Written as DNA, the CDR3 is TGTGCCATCAGTGAGTCGGGACTAGCGGGAGTCCACACCGGGGAGCTGTTTTTT. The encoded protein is CAISESGLAGVHTGELFF.